The rows below give T cell receptor beta chains drawn from one sample of a study of OX40 agonist ivuxolimab in advanced cancers. Only in-frame clones appear in the TCRdb table, and some are missing; sequencing was by immunoSEQ multiplex PCR. The sample includes about 100,000 clones, less than 95% of them seen just once. This sample comprised CD4+ or CD8+ T cells sorted from blood, obtained in a trial of the OX40 agonist ivuxolimab. These receptors came from an adult with an advanced solid tumor such as melanoma, head and neck, liver or kidney cancer. The CDR3 runs from the conserved cysteine through the conserved F or W. The order of the fields is D gene, clone size, J gene, V gene, CDR3 DNA, CDR3 protein. A D gene is named only where the DNA matches it firmly. For some rows the clone size is stated as once, few or many, or as a class when expanded; others skip it.

- - TRBJ1-1 TRBV27 TGTGCCAGCAGTCTCAACAGGTACACTGAAGCTTTCTTT CASSLNRYTEAFF
- - TRBJ2-3 TRBV7-6 TGTGCCAGCAGCTTAGCAGGTCGGAGCGGACTCACAGATACGCAGTATTTT CASSLAGRSGLTDTQYF
- - TRBJ1-2 TRBV5-4 TGTGCCAGCAGCCCGGGGGGTGGAGGCTACACCTTC CASSPGGGGYTF
- - TRBJ2-7 TRBV11-3 TGTGCCAGCAGCTTGGAGGGCTACGAGCAGTACTTC CASSLEGYEQYF
- - TRBJ2-2 TRBV4-3 TGCGCCAGCAGCCAAGAGGGGGTAACCGGGGAGCTGTTTTTT CASSQEGVTGELFF
- - TRBJ2-4 TRBV18 TGTGCCAGCTCACCACCGGGACGGGAAAACATTCAGTACTTC CASSPPGRENIQYF
TRBD2 - TRBJ2-7 TRBV19 TGTGCCAGTAGTCCTCGGACAATACCCCCCGGACTAGCGGGAGGGCCTAGCTCCTACGAGCAGTACTTC CASSPRTIPPGLAGGPSSYEQYF
- - TRBJ1-4 TRBV6-6 TGTGCCAGCACCTCCCCCTTCCCTGGTGAAAAACTGTTTTTT CASTSPFPGEKLFF
- - TRBJ1-2 TRBV7-2 TGTGCCAGCAGTCCCGCTAACTATGGCTACACCTTC CASSPANYGYTF
- - TRBJ1-3 TRBV18 TGTGCCAGCTCACCACGACCTGACAGATACTCTGGAAACACCATATATTTT CASSPRPDRYSGNTIYF
TRBD2 - TRBJ2-3 TRBV7-3 TGTGCCAGCAGCTCCACCGGGACTAGCGGGAGAGGCACAGATACGCAGTATTTT CASSSTGTSGRGTDTQYF
- - TRBJ2-7 TRBV7-3 TGTGCCAGCAGCCCGTACGAATGGGCCGAGCAGTACTTC CASSPYEWAEQYF
- - TRBJ2-7 TRBV7-2 TGTGCCAGCAGCTTAGCGTTCACGAACGCGGCCTACGAGCAGTACTTC CASSLAFTNAAYEQYF
TRBD2 once TRBJ2-1 TRBV18 TGTGCCAGCTCACCCTTAGGCGGGCTAGCGGATTTAGGGAATGAGCAGTTCTTC CASSPLGGLADLGNEQFF
TRBD2 - TRBJ2-3 TRBV19 TGTGCCAGTAGTATGAAGCGGGAGGGCCTTACGCAGTATTTT CASSMKREGLTQYF
- - TRBJ1-1 TRBV5-4 TGTGCCAGCAGCTTGGGGGGGAGGGGAAACACTGAAGCTTTCTTT CASSLGGRGNTEAFF
TRBD2 - TRBJ2-3 TRBV7-2 TGTGCCAGCAGCTTAGTAGGGATGCGGACTAGCGGTAGCACAGATACGCAGTATTTT CASSLVGMRTSGSTDTQYF
- - TRBJ1-1 TRBV28 TGTGCCAGCAGTTTTTGGACGGCTAACACTGAAGCTTTCTTT CASSFWTANTEAFF
TRBD2 few TRBJ2-7 TRBV7-2 TGTGCCAGCAGCACGACTAGCGGGAGCTACGAGCAGTACTTC CASSTTSGSYEQYF
- - TRBJ1-2 TRBV5-6 TGTGCCAGCAGCAGAGGCCAGAGCCGCGATTTCTTGGGCTACACCTTC CASSRGQSRDFLGYTF
TRBD1 - TRBJ2-7 TRBV28 TGTGCCAGCAGGGATATAGACAGGGCGACTCCCTACGAGCAGTACTTC CASRDIDRATPYEQYF
- - TRBJ2-1 TRBV18 TGTGCCAGCTCACCAGAAGGAGGGCATGAGCAGTTCTTC CASSPEGGHEQFF
- - TRBJ1-2 TRBV28 TGTGCCAGCAGTTTGCAACAGGGCTATGGCTACACCTTC CASSLQQGYGYTF
- - TRBJ1-1 TRBV28 TGTGCCAGCATCCAAATTAACAGGAACACTGAAGCTTTCTTT CASIQINRNTEAFF
- - TRBJ1-3 TRBV6-1 TGTGCCAGCAGTTTAACGGGACCAACTAGAAACACCATATATTTT CASSLTGPTRNTIYF
TRBD2 once TRBJ2-5 TRBV27 TGTGCCAGCAGTCTACAGGGAGCGGGGGGAGGAGAGACCCAGTACTTC CASSLQGAGGGETQYF
TRBD1 - TRBJ2-2 TRBV4-2 TGTGCCAGCAGCCAACCTTCCGGGACAGGGGACACCGGGGAGCTGTTTTTT CASSQPSGTGDTGELFF
- - TRBJ2-3 TRBV27 TGTGCCAGCAGTTCCACTAGGTCTACAGATACGCAGTATTTT CASSSTRSTDTQYF
TRBD1 - TRBJ1-5 TRBV7-8 TGTGCCAGCAGCTTAGGACAGGGCGGATTTCAGCCCCAGCATTTT CASSLGQGGFQPQHF
- - TRBJ2-5 TRBV6-5 TGTGCCAGCAGACGGACGACAGGCGGGGAGACCCAGTACTTC CASRRTTGGETQYF
- - TRBJ2-1 TRBV4-2 TGTGCCAGCAGCCAAGAACTCCTCTCCTACAATGAGCAGTTCTTC CASSQELLSYNEQFF
TRBD2 - TRBJ2-1 TRBV2 TGTGCCAGCAAGGGACTAGTCAATGAGCAGTTCTTC CASKGLVNEQFF
- - TRBJ1-2 TRBV2 TGTGCCAGCAGTGAAGCGAGGGTGCCAGGGGCTTATGGCTACACCTTC CASSEARVPGAYGYTF
- few TRBJ1-5 TRBV11-3 TGTGCCAGCAGCGGATCCATTAGCAATCAGCCCCAGCATTTT CASSGSISNQPQHF
- - TRBJ2-1 TRBV5-1 TGCGCCAGCAGTCGGACCCCCGAACCGGGGGAGCAGTTCTTC CASSRTPEPGEQFF
TRBD2 - TRBJ2-7 TRBV6-5 TGTGCCAGCAGTTACGGGGGAGGGCCATACGAGCAGTACTTC CASSYGGGPYEQYF
TRBD2 - TRBJ2-1 TRBV11-3 TGTGCCAGCAGCTCCGTAGCGGGAGGGGACAATGAGCAGTTCTTC CASSSVAGGDNEQFF
TRBD1 - TRBJ1-5 TRBV4-2 TGTGCCAGCAGCCAAAGAGACAGGGGAGTTAGCAATCAGCCCCAGCATTTT CASSQRDRGVSNQPQHF
- - TRBJ2-3 TRBV2 TGTGCCAGCAGAACCGAGGCAGATACGCAGTATTTT CASRTEADTQYF
- - TRBJ1-4 TRBV28 TGTGCCAGCAGTTTCGGCGGGGAAAAACTGTTTTTT CASSFGGEKLFF
- - TRBJ2-5 TRBV6-6 TGTGCCAGCCGAGGATCCCTGCGGGGCGAGACCCAGTACTTC CASRGSLRGETQYF
- - TRBJ2-1 TRBV28 TGTGCCAGCAGTTTACGCACTGGAGAGCAGTTCTTC CASSLRTGEQFF
TRBD2 once TRBJ2-1 TRBV28 TGTGCCACCAAGACTAGCGGGAGTGTCGATGAGCAGTTCTTC CATKTSGSVDEQFF
- - TRBJ1-1 TRBV6-6 TGTGCCAGCAGTTCCACGACTCTTAACACTGAAGCTTTCTTT CASSSTTLNTEAFF
- - TRBJ2-1 TRBV18 TGTGCCAGCTCACCACCGCCTCGGAATGAGCAGTTCTTC CASSPPPRNEQFF
- few TRBJ1-1 TRBV2 TGTGCCAGCAGTTTGGGGCTCACTGAAGCTTTCTTT CASSLGLTEAFF
TRBD2 - TRBJ2-5 TRBV29-1 TGCAGCGTTGAAGATCCGTCGGTTGTGAGCGGGAGAGGTCAAGAGACCCAGTACTTC CSVEDPSVVSGRGQETQYF
- - TRBJ2-1 TRBV7-9 TGTGCCAGCAGCGCAGCCGGGACACGAAAAAACAATGAGCAGTTCTTC CASSAAGTRKNNEQFF
- - TRBJ2-7 TRBV5-1 TGCGCCAGCAGCTTGCGACAGGGAGGCTACGAGCAGTACTTC CASSLRQGGYEQYF
- - TRBJ1-1 TRBV5-6 TGTGCCAGCAGCGCCGACCTGGGCACTGAAGCTTTCTTT CASSADLGTEAFF
TRBD1 - TRBJ1-1 TRBV9 TGTGCCAGCAGCCCAGGGGGGGCAGGGGCGGGCGAAAGGACAGCTTTCTTT CASSPGGAGAGERTAFF
- - TRBJ2-7 TRBV19 TGTGCCAGTAGTATCGACAGACGCTCCTACGAGCAGTACTTC CASSIDRRSYEQYF
TRBD1 - TRBJ2-5 TRBV7-2 TGTGCCAGCAGCTTAGGCCGGGACAGGCAGATAGAGACCCAGTACTTC CASSLGRDRQIETQYF
TRBD2 - TRBJ2-7 TRBV28 TGTGCCAGCAATCTAGCGGGAACCTCCTCCTACGAGCAGTACTTC CASNLAGTSSYEQYF
- - TRBJ1-2 TRBV5-1 TGCGCCAGCAGCCTCGACGGGGACGGCTACACCTTC CASSLDGDGYTF
TRBD2 - TRBJ2-1 TRBV28 TGTGCCAGCAGTTTCGGACTAGCGGGAGTGCAGGGGGAGCAGTTCTTC CASSFGLAGVQGEQFF